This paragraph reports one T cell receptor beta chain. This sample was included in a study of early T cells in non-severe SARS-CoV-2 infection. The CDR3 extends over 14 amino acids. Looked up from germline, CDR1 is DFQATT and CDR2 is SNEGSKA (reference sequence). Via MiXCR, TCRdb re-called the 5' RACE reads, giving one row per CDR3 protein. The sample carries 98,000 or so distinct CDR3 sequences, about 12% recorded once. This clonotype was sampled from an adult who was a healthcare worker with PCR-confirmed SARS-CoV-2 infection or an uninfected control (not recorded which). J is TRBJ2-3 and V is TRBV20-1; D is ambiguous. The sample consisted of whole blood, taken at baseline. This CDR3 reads CSPRVAGRTDTQYF. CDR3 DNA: TGCAGCCCTCGTGTGGCTGGACGCACAGATACGCAGTATTTT.